The clone carrying this TCR beta chain was seen more than once but under ten times. Germline trimming cut 4 bases from V and 8 bases from J; bases unmatched to any gene: 6. The CDR3 consists of 16 residues. The germline gives CDR1 LGHDT, CDR2 YNNKEL (reference sequence). RNA transcripts were the template for amplifying TCR beta CDR3 regions. In the first-round RT-PCR of the TCR CDR3, the HTBI primer set was used. A single record per CDR3 protein comes from TCRdb applying MiXCR to the multiplex PCR reads. The top ten clones hold roughly 14% of a sample with some 560,000 distinct CDR3 sequences, 12% to 15% of them seen once. This record comes from a study of T cells in Graves' hyperthyroidism and ophthalmopathy.

The sequenced material came from blood. The chain couples TRBV3-1 to TRBJ2-2; TRBD2 aligns across 14 bases. This receptor was taken from a woman aged 40 to 50 with Graves' hyperthyroidism. This CDR3 reads CASSLPGLAGDGELFF. The CDR3 DNA reads as TGTGCCAGCAGCCTTCCGGGACTAGCGGGAGATGGGGAGCTGTTTTTT. The whole variable domain, filled in from reference TRBV3-1 and TRBJ2-2, reads DTAVSQTPKYLVTQMGNDKSIKCEQNLGHDTMYWYKQDSKKFLKIMFSYNNKELIINETVPNRFSPKSPDKAHLNLHINSLELGDSAVYFCASSLPGLAGDGELFFGEGSRLTVL.